These 28 T cell receptor beta chains were all obtained from the same sample, sequenced in a study of a mutant IDH1 vaccine in newly diagnosed glioma. TCRdb keeps only in-frame clones here, not all; method: immunoSEQ multiplex PCR. The table includes approximately 60,000 clones, roughly 87% detected once. These receptors have no known antigen. Sample time point: week 47, end of study. Each dose of the vaccine consisted of 300 ug of mutant IDH1 20-mer peptide, with topical imiquimod. The material sequenced was PBMCs, taken from a glioma patient whose treatment included an IDH1 peptide vaccine. These receptors originate from a man younger than 45 with glioma.

This clone was counted between two and nine times. The chain employs TRBV7-2 and TRBJ2-7; the match to TRBD1 covers 8 bases. This CDR3 is 16 amino acids long. Germline V gene sequence: CDR1 SGHTA, CDR2 FQGNSA. Trimming at V came to 4 bases and at J to 0 bases, leaving 8 bases not matched to a gene. In nucleotides, the CDR3 is TGTGCCAGCAGCTCAACCTACAGGGGGACCTCCTACGAGCAGTACTTC. Its translation is CASSSTYRGTSYEQYF.

CDR3 DNA sequence: TGTGCCAGCAAAACATCCGGGACAGGGGGCCACGAGCAGTACTTC. It encodes CASKTSGTGGHEQYF. The chain joins TRBV6-5 to TRBJ2-7, with 12 positions matching TRBD1. Looked up from germline, CDR1 is MNHEY and CDR2 is SVGAGI. CDR3 length: 15 amino acids. J was trimmed by 5 bases and V by 7 bases; bases with no gene match: 9.

This chain links TRBV5-1 with TRBJ2-7, with D perhaps TRBD2 (6 bases). This CDR3 has 16 residues. With 1 base removed from V and 5 bases from J, the gap between germline ends came to 19 bases. From germline, CDR1 is SGHRS and CDR2 YFSETQ. The CDR3 spells CASSLTGGTGGNEQYF. The DNA of the CDR3 is TGCGCCAGCAGCTTGACTGGAGGAACCGGAGGGAACGAGCAGTACTTC.

This clone was seen a few times. V gene TRBV10-3 combines with J gene TRBJ2-1; the match to TRBD2 covers 7 bases. This CDR3 has 13 amino acids. Germline-derived CDR1 and CDR2 are ENHRY and SYGVKD. V lost 4 bases, J lost 4 bases, and 1 base stayed unmatched. In DNA, the CDR3 is TGTGCCATCAGTGGGGAGGGGTACAATGAGCAGTTCTTC. Residues: CAISGEGYNEQFF.

The chain uses TRBV7-9 and TRBJ1-6; D is undetermined. Germline loops: CDR1 SEHNR, CDR2 FQNEAQ (reference sequence). Trimming left V 6 bases short and J 7 bases short, with 7 bases between. The CDR3 extends over 12 amino acids. CDR3 in DNA: TGTGCCAGCAGTGGGGAGAATTCACCCCTCCACTTT. This sequence encodes CASSGENSPLHF.

The chain carries TRBV2 and TRBJ1-1; no definite D call. The CDR3 extends over 17 amino acids. Trimming took off 6 bases at V and 0 bases at J, with 20 bases between the two ends. Germline CDR1 and CDR2: SNHLY and FYNNEI. The CDR3 is CASREEGRLVMNTEAFF. CDR3 sequence (DNA): TGTGCCAGCAGGGAGGAGGGCAGACTGGTTATGAACACTGAAGCTTTCTTT.

The chain employs TRBV30 and TRBJ1-4, with TRBD1 as a possible D gene (6 bases). Per germline, CDR1 GTSNPN and CDR2 SVGIG (reference sequence). CDR3 length: 13 residues. Trimming removed 2 bases at V and 8 bases at J, with 12 bases between. In DNA, the CDR3 is TGTGCCTGGAGTAGCAGGGGAGGGGAAAAACTGTTTTTT. It codes for CAWSSRGGEKLFF. Full variable domain (outside the CDR3, taken from reference TRBV30 and TRBJ1-4): SQTIHQWPATLVQPVGSPLSLECTVEGTSNPNLYWYRQAAGRGLQLLFYSVGIGQISSEVPQNLSASRPQDRQFILSSKKLLLSDSGFYLCAWSSRGGEKLFFGSGTQLSVL.

V gene TRBV28 combines with J gene TRBJ1-4, with 7 positions matching TRBD1. V lost 7 bases, J lost 6 bases, and 8 bases stayed unmatched. CDR3 size: 14 residues. Germline values: CDR1 MDHEN, CDR2 SYDVKM. The CDR3 nucleotides read TGTGCCAGCACAACGGGGACAGCTTATGAAAAACTGTTTTTT. Translating it yields CASTTGTAYEKLFF.

The sample holds one count of this clone. The CDR3 sequence: CSVAPPGQETQYF. In DNA, the CDR3 is TGCAGCGTTGCTCCGCCAGGCCAAGAGACCCAGTACTTC. This sequence joins TRBV29-1 and TRBJ2-5; unclear D gene. V lost 4 bases and J lost 1, with 10 bases in between. The CDR3 runs to 13 residues. In germline, CDR1 is SQVTM, CDR2 ANQGSEA.

This clone was observed a handful of times. This chain connects TRBV18 to TRBJ1-1; 7 bases are a match to TRBD1. The ends lost 6 bases at V and 3 bases at J; junction bases unmatched: 7. The CDR3 contains 14 residues. Germline V gene data show CDR1 as KGHSH and CDR2 as LQKENI. CDR3 sequence reads: CASSPGQRDTEAFF. CDR3 in DNA: TGTGCCAGCTCCCCGGGACAGCGAGACACTGAAGCTTTCTTT.

The chain combines TRBV18 with TRBJ2-1, with a tentative D call TRBD1 (5 bases). V lost 3 bases, J lost 5 bases, and 14 bases lay in between. The germline V gene encodes CDR1 KGHSH and CDR2 LQKENI. The length of the CDR3 is 15 residues. The CDR3 sequence is CASSPRTNMNNEQFF. CDR3 nucleotides: TGTGCCAGCTCACCCCGGACAAATATGAACAATGAGCAGTTCTTC. The full variable domain, with the rest looked up from reference TRBV18 and TRBJ2-1, is NAGVMQNPRHLVRRRGQEARLRCSPMKGHSHVYWYRQLPEEGLKFMVYLQKENIIDESGMPKERFSAEFPKEGPSILRIQQVVRGDSAAYFCASSPRTNMNNEQFFGPGTRLTVL.

The V call is TRBV20-1, the J call TRBJ2-1; D remains ambiguous. Germline V gene sequence: CDR1 DFQATT, CDR2 SNEGSKA (reference sequence). This CDR3 contains 11 residues. Trimming shortened V by 3 bases and J by 6 bases, and 6 bases separated the two germline ends. The CDR3 sequence is CSARAANEQFF. The CDR3 region has the DNA TGCAGTGCTAGGGCAGCCAATGAGCAGTTCTTC.

The genes are TRBV5-1 and TRBJ2-2, with D uncertain. Trimming left V 4 bases short and J 2 bases short, with 12 bases between. CDR3 length: 15 residues. Per germline, CDR1 SGHRS and CDR2 YFSETQ. The CDR3 protein is CASSHFTVNTGELFF. CDR3 DNA: TGCGCCAGCAGCCACTTCACAGTTAACACCGGGGAGCTGTTTTTT. Full variable domain (rest looked up from reference TRBV5-1 and TRBJ2-2): KAGVTQTPRYLIKTRGQQVTLSCSPISGHRSVSWYQQTPGQGLQFLFEYFSETQRNKGNFPGRFSGRQFSNSRSEMNVSTLELGDSALYLCASSHFTVNTGELFFGEGSRLTVL.

This clone was seen once. The V and J genes are TRBV7-2 and TRBJ2-7, with 12 bases matching TRBD2. The germline V gene encodes CDR1 SGHTA and CDR2 FQGNSA. The CDR3 extends over 17 amino acids. The trim removed 6 bases at V and 3 bases at J, leaving 12 bases unmatched. CDR3 region: CASSRLAGGPRGYEQYF. CDR3 bases: TGTGCCAGCAGTCGCCTAGCGGGGGGGCCCAGAGGCTACGAGCAGTACTTC.

V is TRBV4-2 and J is TRBJ1-6; 8 positions match TRBD1. Trimming took 0 bases from V and 9 from J; bases not matched to a gene: 7. CDR1 LGHNA and CDR2 YNFKEQ come from the germline V gene. CDR3 length: 16 amino acids. CDR3 DNA sequence: TGTGCCAGCAGCCAAGATCCCGGACAGGGCAGTTCACCCCTCCACTTT. Translating gives CASSQDPGQGSSPLHF.

The chain combines TRBV6-5 with TRBJ2-7; TRBD2 is a possible D gene (6 bases). Trimming shortened V by 5 bases and J by 0 bases, and 11 bases separated the two germline ends. The germline CDR1 and CDR2 sequences are MNHEY and SVGAGI. The CDR3 loop spans 14 amino acids. CDR3 in DNA: TGTGCCAGCAGTACGGGACTCACCTCCTACGAGCAGTACTTC. Its protein product is CASSTGLTSYEQYF.

This rearrangement joins TRBV2 to TRBJ1-2, with 12 bases fitting TRBD1. Germline loops: CDR1 SNHLY, CDR2 FYNNEI. The V segment lost 6 bases and the J segment 8 bases; nucleotides outside the gene matches: 4. CDR3 size: 13 residues. The chain's CDR3 is CASRMGTGGGYTF. The CDR3 coding sequence is TGTGCCAGCAGAATGGGGACAGGGGGCGGCTACACCTTC. Complete variable domain (other parts from reference TRBV2 and TRBJ1-2): EPEVTQTPSHQVTQMGQEVILRCVPISNHLYFYWYRQILGQKVEFLVSFYNNEISEKSEIFDDQFSVERPDGSNFTLKIRSTKLEDSAMYFCASRMGTGGGYTFGSGTRLTVV.

The rearrangement links TRBV19 to TRBJ1-2; D gene uncertain. With 7 bases removed from V and 2 bases from J, the gap between germline ends came to 11 bases. This CDR3 has 13 amino acids. CDR1 LNHDA and CDR2 SQIVND come from the germline V gene (reference sequence). The CDR3 reads CASKGILNYGYTF. CDR3 DNA sequence: TGTGCCAGTAAAGGGATTTTGAACTATGGCTACACCTTC.

This chain connects TRBV6-1 to TRBJ2-5; 12 bases are shared with TRBD2. V dropped 4 bases and J dropped 2; count of bases not matched to a gene: 2. This CDR3 has 15 residues. Germline CDR1 reads MNHNS; CDR2 reads SASEGT. CDR3 in DNA: TGTGCCAGCAGTGTTACTAGCGGGGGGCAAGAGACCCAGTACTTC. Its protein is CASSVTSGGQETQYF.

The rearrangement joins TRBV5-1 to TRBJ1-5, with 8 bases identical to TRBD1. This CDR3 is built from 15 residues. With V trimmed by 2 bases and J by 5 bases, 6 bases remained unmatched. Germline loops: CDR1 SGHRS, CDR2 YFSETQ. The CDR3 DNA is TGCGCCAGCAGCTTACAGGGGGATTCTGATCAGCCCCAGCATTTT. Encoded protein: CASSLQGDSDQPQHF.

This clone was recorded once. The CDR3 bases are TGTGCCAGCAGCGTGTTCGAGCAGTACTTC. Amino acids: CASSVFEQYF. V usage is TRBV9 and J usage is TRBJ2-7; no firm D call. Germline loops: CDR1 SGDLS, CDR2 YYNGEE. The CDR3 extends over 10 amino acids. Trimming pared 2 bases from V and 6 bases from J, leaving 3 bases between.

The chain is built from TRBV7-2 and TRBJ1-2; D unresolved. The CDR3 runs 16 residues. Per the germline V gene, CDR1 is SGHTA and CDR2 is FQGNSA. Deletions cut 2 bases from V and 3 bases from J, with 16 bases between. In DNA form, the CDR3 reads TGTGCCAGCAGCTTATTGGGTTCGGGGAGTGACTATGGCTACACCTTC. It encodes CASSLLGSGSDYGYTF.

V and J are TRBV30 and TRBJ1-2; the D gene is possibly TRBD1 (6 bases). This CDR3 region has 14 residues. V shed 7 bases and J shed 7 bases, with 22 bases lying between them. The germline gives CDR1 GTSNPN, CDR2 SVGIG (reference sequence). CDR3 loop: CAYERQGIVRGYTF. CDR3 nucleotide sequence: TGTGCCTACGAACGCCAGGGGATCGTGCGTGGCTACACCTTC.

The chain carries TRBV9 and TRBJ2-1; D call uncertain. Between the trimmed V and J ends, which lost 4 bases and 8 bases, there was a span of 10 bases. Looked up from germline, CDR1 is SGDLS and CDR2 is YYNGEE. The CDR3 spans 12 residues. CDR3 in DNA: TGTGCCAGCAGCTTCCGCAGCGATGAGCAGTTCTTC. It codes for CASSFRSDEQFF.

This clone was seen once. V is TRBV7-8 and J is TRBJ1-5; the match to TRBD1 covers 7 bases. Germline values: CDR1 SGHVS, CDR2 FQNEAQ. The CDR3 contains 15 residues. V was clipped by 0 bases and J by 8 bases; unmatched bases: 7. The CDR3 DNA follows: TGTGCCAGCAGCTTAGCGCACAGGGGAGCGGAGCCCCAGCATTTT. Translation: CASSLAHRGAEPQHF.

CDR3 residues: CASSPQDTPWDTQYF. For the CDR3, the DNA is TGTGCCAGCAGCCCCCAGGACACGCCCTGGGACACCCAGTACTTC. The rearrangement joins TRBV11-2 to TRBJ2-5; either TRBD1 or TRBD2 may fit D (5 bases each). V gave up 5 bases and J gave up 8 bases, with 21 bases separating them. The CDR3 covers 15 residues. Germline V gene data show CDR1 as SGHAT and CDR2 as FQNNGV. The full variable domain, its missing parts supplied by reference TRBV11-2 and TRBJ2-5, is EAGVAQSPRYKIIEKRQSVAFWCNPISGHATLYWYQQILGQGPKLLIQFQNNGVVDDSQLPKDRFSAERLKGVDSTLKIQPAKLEDSAVYLCASSPQDTPWDTQYFGPGTRLLVL.

This clone was seen a single time. The chain recombines TRBV5-1 with TRBJ2-5; possible D gene TRBD1, 5 bases. V was pared by 0 bases and J by 5 bases, with 5 bases between. Germline CDR1 SGHRS, CDR2 YFSETQ. The CDR3 covers 12 residues. CDR3 residues: CASSLDRETQYF. CDR3 nucleotide sequence: TGCGCCAGCAGCTTGGACAGGGAGACCCAGTACTTC.

The rearrangement uses TRBV28 and TRBJ1-2; D remains ambiguous. There are 11 residues in the CDR3. Trimming stripped 5 bases from V and 7 bases from J, with 8 bases between. The germline CDR1 and CDR2 sequences are MDHEN and SYDVKM. CDR3 DNA sequence: TGTGCCAGCAGTAAGCGAGGTGGCTACACCTTC. Translated: CASSKRGGYTF.